These T cell receptor beta chains were read from a single sample in a study of T cell responses to AZD1222 COVID-19 vaccine. Assay used: immunoSEQ multiplex PCR; TCRdb lists only in-frame clones, some missing. Of 140,000 or so clones in the sample, about 86% were seen once. Sequencing used peripheral blood, obtained 28 days after the second AZD1222 dose. These receptors all stem from an adult who received the AZD1222 COVID-19 vaccine. CDR3s include the opening cysteine and the closing phenylalanine or tryptophan. Fields, in order: clone size, J gene, V gene, D gene, CDR3 DNA, CDR3 protein. The D gene is left open where the match is weak. The size field is filled for only some rows; it gives once, few, many or a size class.

size: .
J: TRBJ2-5
V: TRBV18
D: .
DNA: TGTGCCAGCTCACCACCGGGGACACCACAAACGGAGACCCAGTACTTC
CDR3: CASSPPGTPQTETQYF

size: .
J: TRBJ2-5
V: TRBV5-6
D: .
DNA: TGTGCCAGCAGCTTTGTGGCCCAAGAGACCCAGTACTTC
CDR3: CASSFVAQETQYF

size: .
J: TRBJ1-1
V: TRBV29-1
D: .
DNA: TGCAGCGTTGAAAGGACACAGAACACTGAAGCTTTCTTT
CDR3: CSVERTQNTEAFF

size: .
J: TRBJ1-1
V: TRBV6-1
D: .
DNA: TGTGCCAGCAGTGAAGCGCTCCGGGTTGGAGCTTTCTTT
CDR3: CASSEALRVGAFF

size: .
J: TRBJ1-2
V: TRBV5-1
D: .
DNA: TGCGCCAGCAGCTTGGAAGGCAACATGGGCAGGCGCTATGGCTACACCTTC
CDR3: CASSLEGNMGRRYGYTF

size: .
J: TRBJ1-1
V: TRBV6-5
D: .
DNA: TGTGCCAGCAGTTACGCAGGGTGGGACACTGAAGCTTTCTTT
CDR3: CASSYAGWDTEAFF

size: .
J: TRBJ2-7
V: TRBV27
D: .
DNA: TGTGCCAGCAGCACACTCCGATCCTACGAGCAGTACTTC
CDR3: CASSTLRSYEQYF

size: .
J: TRBJ1-4
V: TRBV5-1
D: .
DNA: TGCGCCAGCAGCTTGATGGGGTCGGAAGAAAAACTGTTTTTT
CDR3: CASSLMGSEEKLFF

size: .
J: TRBJ2-7
V: TRBV3-1/TRBV3-2
D: .
DNA: TGTGCCAGCAGCCTTGAGCGCTACGAGCAGTACTTC
CDR3: CASSLERYEQYF

size: .
J: TRBJ1-4
V: TRBV21-1
D: .
DNA: TGTGCCAGCAGCAAAGTTCCGGGGACTAATGAAAAACTGTTTTTT
CDR3: CASSKVPGTNEKLFF

size: .
J: TRBJ2-2
V: TRBV6-5
D: TRBD2
DNA: TGTGCCAGCAAAAGAAAGGGGACTAGCGGCGGGGAGCTGTTTTTT
CDR3: CASKRKGTSGGELFF

size: .
J: TRBJ1-1
V: TRBV18
D: .
DNA: TGTGCCAGCTCATCCGACATGAACACTGAAGCTTTCTTT
CDR3: CASSSDMNTEAFF

size: .
J: TRBJ1-5
V: TRBV11-2
D: .
DNA: TGTGCCAGCAGCTTAGTTGGCAGTAATCAGCCCCAGCATTTT
CDR3: CASSLVGSNQPQHF

size: .
J: TRBJ1-1
V: TRBV27
D: TRBD1
DNA: TGTGCCAGCAGTACACAGGGGTACGGTGAAGCTTTCTTT
CDR3: CASSTQGYGEAFF

size: .
J: TRBJ1-1
V: TRBV18
D: .
DNA: TGTGCCAGCTCATCGGGACTGAACACTGAAGCTTTCTTT
CDR3: CASSSGLNTEAFF

size: .
J: TRBJ2-7
V: TRBV6-5
D: TRBD1
DNA: TGTGCCAGCAGTTACGCAGGGGGCAAGTACGAGCAGTACTTC
CDR3: CASSYAGGKYEQYF

size: .
J: TRBJ2-5
V: TRBV21-1
D: .
DNA: TGTGCCAGCAGCAAAGACACGGGAGGGGAGACCCAGTACTTC
CDR3: CASSKDTGGETQYF

size: few
J: TRBJ2-1
V: TRBV19
D: .
DNA: TGTGCCAGTAGTATGGGCCCATACAATGAGCAGTTCTTC
CDR3: CASSMGPYNEQFF

size: .
J: TRBJ2-3
V: TRBV10-1
D: .
DNA: TGCGCCAGCAGTGAATGGCAGAGCACAGATACGCAGTATTTT
CDR3: CASSEWQSTDTQYF

size: once
J: TRBJ2-1
V: TRBV4-2
D: .
DNA: TGTGCCAGCAGCCCCGAGATGCGGCCCGATGAGCAGTTCTTC
CDR3: CASSPEMRPDEQFF

size: .
J: TRBJ2-1
V: TRBV6-5
D: .
DNA: TGTGCCAGCAGGAATAGGTATGAGCAGTTCTTC
CDR3: CASRNRYEQFF

size: few
J: TRBJ1-1
V: TRBV15
D: .
DNA: TGTGCCACCAGCAGAGGCCAGAACACTGAAGCTTTCTTT
CDR3: CATSRGQNTEAFF

size: .
J: TRBJ2-3
V: TRBV6-2/TRBV6-3
D: TRBD2
DNA: TGTGCCAGCAGTTGGACTAGCGGGAGGGGATTGCAGTATTTT
CDR3: CASSWTSGRGLQYF

size: .
J: TRBJ2-2
V: TRBV11-3
D: .
DNA: TGTGCCAGCAGCTTGCGGGGAAGGGAGCTGTTTTTT
CDR3: CASSLRGRELFF

size: .
J: TRBJ1-2
V: TRBV30
D: TRBD1
DNA: TGTGCCTGGAGTGTCCAGGGGGCTTCTGGCTACACCTTC
CDR3: CAWSVQGASGYTF

size: .
J: TRBJ2-3
V: TRBV12-3/TRBV12-4
D: .
DNA: TGTGCCAGCAGTTTCGTCGAGGGAGATACGCAGTATTTT
CDR3: CASSFVEGDTQYF

size: .
J: TRBJ1-1
V: TRBV25-1
D: .
DNA: TGTGCCAGCAGTGTCACGAGGGGACTCATAAACACTGAAGCTTTCTTT
CDR3: CASSVTRGLINTEAFF

size: .
J: TRBJ2-6
V: TRBV18
D: .
DNA: TGTGCCAGCTCACCTTTGGGGGGATCGACTTCTGGGGCCAACGTCCTGACTTTC
CDR3: CASSPLGGSTSGANVLTF

size: .
J: TRBJ1-1
V: TRBV30
D: TRBD1
DNA: TGTGCCTGGAGACGGACAGGGAGCACTGAAGCTTTCTTT
CDR3: CAWRRTGSTEAFF

size: .
J: TRBJ1-1
V: TRBV9
D: .
DNA: TGTGCCAGCAGCGCATCGCTGCCTGGAAACACTGAAGCTTTCTTT
CDR3: CASSASLPGNTEAFF

size: .
J: TRBJ2-7
V: TRBV2
D: TRBD1
DNA: TGTGCCAGCATGTACCGGACAGGCGAGTCCTACGAGCAGTACTTC
CDR3: CASMYRTGESYEQYF

size: few
J: TRBJ1-1
V: TRBV6-5
D: TRBD1
DNA: TGTGCCAGCTGGCACAGGGGAAGCACTGAAGCTTTCTTT
CDR3: CASWHRGSTEAFF

size: .
J: TRBJ2-1
V: TRBV20-1
D: .
DNA: TGCAGTGCTAGGCTAGCTCTTGAGCAGTTCTTC
CDR3: CSARLALEQFF

size: once
J: TRBJ2-1
V: TRBV27
D: .
DNA: TGTGCCAGCAGTTTGGCAGTTAGCTCCTACAATGAGCAGTTCTTC
CDR3: CASSLAVSSYNEQFF

size: .
J: TRBJ1-1
V: TRBV5-1
D: .
DNA: TGCGCCAGCAGCTTGGCACGGACGCCTGTGGTTGCTTTCTTT
CDR3: CASSLARTPVVAFF